This TCR beta chain was captured in a study of blood T cell repertoires in COVID-19. The overall study: Whether acute or convalescent, the COVID-19 samples came from the United States, Italy and Spain. PBMCs, B-cell-depleted T cells, or T cells were the source of the cDNA or gDNA that made up the material.

The V gene's germline CDR1 is LGHDT and CDR2 YNNKEL (reference sequence). Unmatched junction bases numbered 6, after V lost 7 bases and J lost 8 bases. CDR3 length equals 13 residues. TCRdb keeps only in-frame clones here, not all; method: immunoSEQ multiplex PCR. The repertoire includes roughly 150,000 clones, about 79% of them detected once, and 9.8% sits in the top ten. This sequence was found in a woman in her forties or fifties with acute or convalescent COVID-19. Material for sequencing was peripheral blood. The genes are TRBV3-1 (or the pseudogene TRBV3-2) and TRBJ2-1; 9 bases map to TRBD2. The CDR3 DNA reads TGTGCCAGCACCACTGGCGGGGGGGATGAGCAGTTCTTC. The encoded protein is CASTTGGGDEQFF.